This passage covers 23 T cell receptor beta chains from one sample sequenced in a study of PD-1 blockade in classical Hodgkin lymphoma. Only in-frame clones appear in the TCRdb table, and some are missing; sequencing was by immunoSEQ multiplex PCR. The sample includes roughly 16,000 clones, roughly 80% of them seen just once. With no exception, relapse followed autologous stem cell transplantation in all patients, and brentuximab vedotin exposure varied. Sequences were derived from peripheral blood mononuclear cells (PBMCs), sampled before the second cycle of nivolumab. The origin of the receptors is a human donor with classical Hodgkin lymphoma.

The rearrangement joins TRBV5-1 to TRBJ1-6; no definite D call. The ends were cut back, 4 bases at V and 9 bases at J, with 14 bases in the middle. This CDR3 is 14 amino acids long. Germline V lookup: CDR1 SGHRS, CDR2 YFSETQ. The CDR3 nucleotides are TGCGCCAGCAGCCTTTCACCGTTCGGTTCACCCCTCCACTTT. Encoded protein: CASSLSPFGSPLHF.

The chain joins TRBV14 to TRBJ1-2; TRBD1 is a possible D gene (6 bases). The V gene lost 3 bases and the J gene lost 3 bases, with 11 bases spanning the gap. Germline CDR1 and CDR2: SGHDN and FVKESK. The length of the CDR3 is 14 residues. The CDR3 bases are TGTGCCAGCAGCCAGGGGGGCCAACACTATGGCTACACCTTC. Encoded protein: CASSQGGQHYGYTF. Full variable domain (remainder filled in from reference TRBV14 and TRBJ1-2): EAGVTQFPSHSVIEKGQTVTLRCDPISGHDNLYWYRRVMGKEIKFLLHFVKESKQDESGMPNNRFLAERTGGTYSTLKVQPAELEDSGVYFCASSQGGQHYGYTFGSGTRLTVV.

The gene calls are TRBV5-1 and TRBJ2-6, with a possible D match to TRBD1 (6 bases). The CDR3 runs 18 residues. Germline CDR1 and CDR2: SGHRS and YFSETQ. Trimming stripped 0 bases from V and 0 bases from J, with 13 bases between. The CDR3 region is CASSLEGVLSSGANVLTF. The CDR3 region has the DNA TGCGCCAGCAGCTTGGAGGGGGTCTTAAGCTCTGGGGCCAACGTCCTGACTTTC.

V gene TRBV30 combines with J gene TRBJ1-1; tentatively, D is TRBD1 (5 bases). The CDR3 consists of 14 residues. Germline loops: CDR1 GTSNPN, CDR2 SVGIG (reference sequence). The germline V and J ends were trimmed by 0 bases and 3 bases, with 11 bases remaining between them. The CDR3 region is CAWSVTGGDTEAFF. The CDR3 bases are TGTGCCTGGAGTGTGACGGGGGGTGACACTGAAGCTTTCTTT.

The chain joins TRBV9 to TRBJ1-3; 7 bases line up with TRBD1. V lost 3 bases, J lost 2 bases, and 2 bases stayed unmatched. Germline values: CDR1 SGDLS, CDR2 YYNGEE. CDR3 length: 14 residues. This CDR3 is CASSGQGAGNTIYF. The DNA of the CDR3 is TGTGCCAGCAGCGGACAGGGAGCTGGAAACACCATATATTTT.

The chain links TRBV10-3 to TRBJ1-3; 12 positions match TRBD1. The V and J ends lost 3 bases and 4 bases, in that order; junction bases with no gene match: 10. CDR3 length: 18 residues. Germline V gene sequence: CDR1 ENHRY, CDR2 SYGVKD. The CDR3 DNA is TGTGCCATCAGTGACCTTATCGCGGGACAGGGGGCGGGAAACACCATATATTTT. It specifies CAISDLIAGQGAGNTIYF.

The chain joins TRBV6-1 to TRBJ1-2; no firm D call. This CDR3 spans 12 amino acids. The V end lost 2 bases, the J end lost 4 bases, and 5 bases lay between the germline ends. Germline V gene data show CDR1 as MNHNS and CDR2 as SASEGT. This chain's CDR3 is CASSENGYGYTF. CDR3 in DNA: TGTGCCAGCAGTGAAAACGGCTATGGCTACACCTTC.

V is TRBV7-2 and J is TRBJ2-1; 11 bases are shared with TRBD2. The V gene end was trimmed by 5 bases and the J gene end by 9 bases; junction bases not matched to a gene: 9. The CDR3 is made up of 15 amino acids. Germline V CDR1 and CDR2: SGHTA, FQGNSA. The CDR3: CASSLSGGAWGEQFF. The CDR3, as DNA: TGTGCCAGCAGCCTTAGCGGGGGGGCCTGGGGTGAGCAGTTCTTC. Variable domain in full (rest from reference TRBV7-2 and TRBJ2-1): GAGVSQSPSNKVTEKGKDVELRCDPISGHTALYWYRQSLGQGLEFLIYFQGNSAPDKSGLPSDRFSAERTGGSVSTLTIQRTQQEDSAVYLCASSLSGGAWGEQFFGPGTRLTVL.

The CDR3 coding sequence is TGTGCCAGCACCACTCATAGAGGGGGGGCCAACGTCCTGACTTTC. Protein: CASTTHRGGANVLTF. This chain joins TRBV28 and TRBJ2-6, with a tentative D call TRBD2 (5 bases). The germline V gene encodes CDR1 MDHEN and CDR2 SYDVKM. V lost 7 bases to trimming and J lost 4 bases, with 14 bases between them. This CDR3 is built from 15 residues.

This clone has just one count. This CDR3 is CASSLIQGDYTEAFF. CDR3 bases: TGCGCCAGCAGCTTAATACAGGGGGATTATACTGAAGCTTTCTTT. The chain links TRBV5-1 to TRBJ1-1, with 8 bases aligning to TRBD1. Per germline, CDR1 SGHRS and CDR2 YFSETQ. V lost 2 bases and J lost 5; bases outside the gene matches: 8. The CDR3 covers 15 residues.

The chain couples TRBV10-3 to TRBJ2-7, with D perhaps TRBD1 (6 bases). CDR1 and CDR2 (germline): ENHRY, SYGVKD. V lost 0 bases, J lost 1 base, and 16 bases lay in between. This CDR3 contains 17 residues. CDR3 coding DNA: TGTGCCATCAGTGAGTCGATATTTGGGGGCGGTTCCTACGAGCAGTACTTC. This sequence encodes CAISESIFGGGSYEQYF.

The CDR3 spells CASSPGTGNSSPLHF. In DNA, the CDR3 is TGTGCCAGCAGTCCCGGGACAGGGAATAGTTCACCCCTCCACTTT. This chain connects TRBV6-6 to TRBJ1-6; TRBD1 matches at 9 bases. V dropped 5 bases and J dropped 9; count of bases not matched to a gene: 8. CDR3 length: 15 residues. From germline, CDR1 is MNHNY and CDR2 SVGAGI (reference sequence).

This clone was detected once. This CDR3 is also generated by other DNA sequences in the sample. This chain connects TRBV6-1 to TRBJ1-2; D possibly corresponds to TRBD1 (6 bases). The V end lost 0 bases, the J end lost 5 bases, and 7 bases lay between the germline ends. The germline V gene encodes CDR1 MNHNS and CDR2 SASEGT. The CDR3 is 13 residues long. The CDR3 nucleotides are TGTGCCAGCAGTGAAGCAGGGGGGTATGGCTACACCTTC. Residues: CASSEAGGYGYTF.

This chain joins TRBV2 and TRBJ2-5; 8 nucleotides match TRBD2. The germline V gene encodes CDR1 SNHLY and CDR2 FYNNEI. The length of the CDR3 is 15 residues. J was trimmed by 5 bases and V by 4 bases; bases with no gene match: 9. In nucleotides, the CDR3 is TGTGCCAGCAGTGTCTTACGGGGGGGCGGGGAGACCCAGTACTTC. It yields the protein CASSVLRGGGETQYF.

This chain joins TRBV5-4 and TRBJ2-5; perhaps D is TRBD1 or TRBD2 (5 bases each). Germline V gene data show CDR1 as SGHNT and CDR2 as YYREEE (reference sequence). The CDR3 totals 14 residues. Trimming removed 0 bases at V and 4 bases at J, with 10 bases between. This chain's CDR3 is CASSLEGPRETQYF. The CDR3 DNA reads as TGTGCCAGCAGCTTGGAGGGACCAAGAGAGACCCAGTACTTC.

This chain links TRBV27 with TRBJ1-5, with TRBD1 as a possible D gene (6 bases). The CDR3 has 15 residues. Trimming took 6 bases from V and 4 from J, leaving 16 bases between them. Germline assignment: CDR1 MNHEY and CDR2 SMNVEV (reference sequence). The CDR3 DNA is TGTGCCAGCAGCTCCGACTTAGGGGGAAATCAGCCCCAGCATTTT. This gives the protein CASSSDLGGNQPQHF.

The V call is TRBV18, the J call TRBJ2-7; TRBD1 aligns across 8 bases. Losses at the gene ends were 3 bases for V and 7 bases for J; bases not matched to a gene: 14. The V gene's germline CDR1 is KGHSH and CDR2 LQKENI. The CDR3 runs 16 residues. The chain's CDR3 is CASSPSRGQGGEEQYF. The CDR3 nucleotides are TGTGCCAGCTCACCCTCCCGTGGACAGGGAGGTGAAGAGCAGTACTTC.

This rearrangement joins TRBV7-2 to TRBJ2-3; possibly TRBD2 for D (5 bases). Trimming removed 2 bases from V and 4 bases from J, with 16 bases in between. Per the germline V gene, CDR1 is SGHTA and CDR2 is FQGNSA. The CDR3 spans 16 residues. This CDR3 is CASSLIGPLASDTQYF. CDR3 sequence (DNA): TGTGCCAGCAGCTTAATTGGCCCCCTAGCATCAGATACGCAGTATTTT.

The CDR3 loop reads CARGLAGSTDTQYF. The CDR3 DNA reads as TGTGCCAGGGGACTAGCGGGGTCCACAGATACGCAGTATTTT. The chain uses TRBV2 and TRBJ2-3; 13 bases line up with TRBD2. V shed 9 bases, J shed 2 bases, and the junction held 2 bases outside the gene matches. Germline V gene lookup returns CDR1 SNHLY and CDR2 FYNNEI. The CDR3 extends over 14 amino acids.

This chain connects TRBV14 to TRBJ1-5; possible D gene TRBD1, 5 bases. Trimming left V 4 bases short and J 8 bases short, with 18 bases between. The CDR3 sequence is 15 residues long. The germline V gene has CDR1 SGHDN and CDR2 FVKESK. CDR3 loop: CASSPYVEGLEPQHF. The CDR3, as DNA: TGTGCCAGCAGCCCCTATGTGGAGGGGCTTGAGCCCCAGCATTTT.

The chain joins TRBV5-1 to TRBJ2-1; 8 nucleotides align to TRBD2. V lost 7 bases to trimming and J lost 7 bases; unmatched junction nucleotides: 10. This CDR3 comprises 14 residues. Germline V gene data show CDR1 as SGHRS and CDR2 as YFSETQ. Here the CDR3 DNA reads TGCGCCAGCCACCCGCGGGGGGCGGGGAATGAGCAGTTCTTC. It yields the protein CASHPRGAGNEQFF.

This rearrangement joins TRBV7-9 to TRBJ2-7, with TRBD1 as a possible D gene (5 bases). Deletions cut 1 base from V and 10 bases from J, with 11 bases between. Germline loops: CDR1 SEHNR, CDR2 FQNEAQ (reference sequence). This CDR3 contains 12 residues. The CDR3 DNA follows: TGTGCCAGCAGCTTAGGGTTGACAGACCAGTACTTC. The encoded protein is CASSLGLTDQYF.

The J gene is TRBJ2-2, the V gene TRBV6-5; D unclear. CDR3 length: 15 amino acids. Looked up from germline, CDR1 is MNHEY and CDR2 is SVGAGI. V was pared by 5 bases and J by 4 bases, with 14 bases between. CDR3 protein: CASSPQISFTGELFF. The DNA for the CDR3 is TGTGCCAGCAGTCCACAGATATCATTCACCGGGGAGCTGTTTTTT.